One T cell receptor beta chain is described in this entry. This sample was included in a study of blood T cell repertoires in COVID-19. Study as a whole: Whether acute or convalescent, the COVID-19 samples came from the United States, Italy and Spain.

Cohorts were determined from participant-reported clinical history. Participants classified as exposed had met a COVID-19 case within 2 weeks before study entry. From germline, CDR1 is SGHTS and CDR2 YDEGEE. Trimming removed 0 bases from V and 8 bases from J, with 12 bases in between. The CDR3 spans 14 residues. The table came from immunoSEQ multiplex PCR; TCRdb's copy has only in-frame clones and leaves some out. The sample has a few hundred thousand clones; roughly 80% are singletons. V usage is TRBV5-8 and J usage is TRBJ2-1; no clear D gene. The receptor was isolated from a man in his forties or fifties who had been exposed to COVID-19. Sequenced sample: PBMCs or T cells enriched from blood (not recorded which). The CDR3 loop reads CASSLAPTTDEQFF. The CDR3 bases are TGTGCCAGCAGCTTGGCTCCGACCACAGATGAGCAGTTCTTC.